The entry below describes one T cell receptor beta chain. Its antigen is currently unknown. The entry originates in a study of monozygotic twins with cystic fibrosis. General study results and limits: J usage was most co-twin-similar in 8 of 16 pairs, V in 13. In this small cohort, shared CDR3 numbers showed no association with age, concordance or disease severity.

Sequencing used immunoSEQ multiplex PCR; TCRdb keeps in-frame clones, though not all of them. The sample shows approximately 32,000 clones, just over 95% of them seen only once. Sequencing used blood. The clonotype was recovered from a girl aged 2 to 10 with cystic fibrosis.

Here the CDR3 DNA reads TGTGCCAGCAGCTCAGTAGCGGGAGTATCGTATAGTGAGCAGTTCTTC. Translated: CASSSVAGVSYSEQFF. The rearrangement joins TRBV7-8 to TRBJ2-1, with 9 bases fitting TRBD2. The CDR3 has 16 residues. CDR1 is SGHVS, CDR2 FQNEAQ, per germline. With V trimmed by 4 bases and J by 9 bases, 13 bases remained unmatched.